These 6 T cell receptor beta chains were all obtained from the same sample, sequenced in a study of blood T cell repertoires in COVID-19. Assay: immunoSEQ multiplex PCR; the TCRdb copy retains only in-frame clones and omits some. Among some 250,000 clones, approximately 90% were seen once, and the ten largest hold around 6.9%. What was sequenced was peripheral blood. All receptors derive from a man aged 60 to 69 who had recovered from COVID-19.

The gene calls are TRBV21-1 and TRBJ2-3; TRBD1 is the table's D call, not checked against the DNA. TRBV21-1 is listed as a pseudogene. The CDR3 sequence is 15 residues long. DNA of the CDR3: TGTGCCAGCAGCAACAGGGGGCGCGGCACAGATACGCAGTATTTT. Its translation: CASSNRGRGTDTQYF.

The chain couples TRBV19 to TRBJ1-5, with D possibly TRBD1 on 5 matching bases. The CDR3 totals 17 residues. Trimming took 1 base from V and 0 from J, leaving 13 bases between them. Germline V gene data show CDR1 as LNHDA and CDR2 as SQIVND (reference sequence). For the CDR3, the DNA is TGTGCCAGTAGTATAGTGAGGACATCAAATAGCAATCAGCCCCAGCATTTT. This translates into CASSIVRTSNSNQPQHF.

The V and J genes are TRBV19 and TRBJ2-7; possibly TRBD2 for D (6 bases). Germline CDR1 reads LNHDA; CDR2 reads SQIVND (reference sequence). Trimming removed 4 bases at V and 2 bases at J, with 12 bases between. This CDR3 has 14 residues. The CDR3 DNA reads as TGTGCCAGTAGTACCCCCGGGAGCACCTACGAGCAGTACTTC. Translated: CASSTPGSTYEQYF.

In regard to this clone: Compared with germline, one end of the junction differs, possibly owing to a read error. Different DNA sequences within this sample yield the same CDR3. This chain uses TRBV2 with TRBJ2-2, with 10 bases aligning to TRBD1. CDR3 length: 16 residues. CDR1 and CDR2 (germline): SNHLY, FYNNEI. CDR3 protein: CASSRGTGVIAGELFF. The CDR3 region has the DNA TGTGCCAGCAGTAGGGGGACAGGGGTAATAGCCGGGGAGTTGTTTTTT. The full variable domain, with the rest looked up from reference TRBV2 and TRBJ2-2, is EPEVTQTPSHQVTQMGQEVILRCVPISNHLYFYWYRQILGQKVEFLVSFYNNEISEKSEIFDDQFSVERPDGSNFTLKIRSTKLEDSAMYFCASSRGTGVIAGELFFGEGSRLTVL.

This rearrangement joins TRBV5-6 to TRBJ2-7; no reliable D call. Trimming took 3 bases from V and 2 from J, leaving 12 bases between them. CDR3 length: 14 residues. In germline, CDR1 is SGHDT, CDR2 YYEEEE. CDR3 bases: TGTGCCAGCAGCTCCTCAGGCAGAACCTACGAGCAGTACTTC. Translating it yields CASSSSGRTYEQYF. Full variable domain (remainder filled in from reference TRBV5-6 and TRBJ2-7): DAGVTQSPTHLIKTRGQQVTLRCSPKSGHDTVSWYQQALGQGPQFIFQYYEEEERQRGNFPDRFSGHQFPNYSSELNVNALLLGDSALYLCASSSSGRTYEQYFGPGTRLTVT.

The chain employs TRBV3-1 (or the pseudogene TRBV3-2) and TRBJ2-4, with 7 bases identical to TRBD1. V lost 4 bases, J lost 1 base, and 10 bases stayed unmatched. This CDR3 has 17 amino acids. Germline V lookup: CDR1 LGHDT, CDR2 YNNKEL (reference sequence). This CDR3 reads CASSLRKGGMAKNIQYF. The CDR3 DNA reads as TGTGCCAGCAGCCTCCGGAAAGGGGGCATGGCCAAAAACATTCAGTACTTC.